This T cell receptor (beta chain) was sequenced during a study of blood T cell repertoires in COVID-19. Across the study: There were acute and convalescent COVID-19 samples, and they came from the United States, Italy and Spain.

All enrollees were about 18 to 100 years old and from some 24 US areas. Assignments of participants to cohorts depended upon their own reported clinical history. The V end lost 9 bases, the J end lost 0 bases, and 15 bases lay between the germline ends. The V gene's germline CDR1 is LNHDA and CDR2 SQIVND (reference sequence). The CDR3 runs to 15 residues. How the authors handled the data: Reference gene primer amplification in the assay estimated nucleated cell counts. Repertoires were generated with immunoSEQ multiplex PCR, while TCRdb's copy carries only in-frame clones and drops some. V and J calls and clone size are as listed in that table; D and trimming were resolved from the DNA. The table shows approximately 200,000 clones, with more than 75% occurring only once. This clone was picked up a small number of times.

This sequence originates from a woman aged 40 to 50 with acute COVID-19. The rearrangement uses TRBV19 and TRBJ1-3; D ambiguous. Sample: PBMCs or T cells enriched from blood (not recorded which). The CDR3, as DNA: TGTGCCAGCTCCTCCCACACAAGCTCTGGAAACACCATATATTTT. Its translation is CASSSHTSSGNTIYF. The complete variable domain, with remaining parts taken from reference TRBV19 and TRBJ1-3, reads DGGITQSPKYLFRKEGQNVTLSCEQNLNHDAMYWYRQDPGQGLRLIYYSQIVNDFQKGDIAEGYSVSREKKESFPLTVTSAQKNPTAFYLCASSSHTSSGNTIYFGEGSWLTVV.